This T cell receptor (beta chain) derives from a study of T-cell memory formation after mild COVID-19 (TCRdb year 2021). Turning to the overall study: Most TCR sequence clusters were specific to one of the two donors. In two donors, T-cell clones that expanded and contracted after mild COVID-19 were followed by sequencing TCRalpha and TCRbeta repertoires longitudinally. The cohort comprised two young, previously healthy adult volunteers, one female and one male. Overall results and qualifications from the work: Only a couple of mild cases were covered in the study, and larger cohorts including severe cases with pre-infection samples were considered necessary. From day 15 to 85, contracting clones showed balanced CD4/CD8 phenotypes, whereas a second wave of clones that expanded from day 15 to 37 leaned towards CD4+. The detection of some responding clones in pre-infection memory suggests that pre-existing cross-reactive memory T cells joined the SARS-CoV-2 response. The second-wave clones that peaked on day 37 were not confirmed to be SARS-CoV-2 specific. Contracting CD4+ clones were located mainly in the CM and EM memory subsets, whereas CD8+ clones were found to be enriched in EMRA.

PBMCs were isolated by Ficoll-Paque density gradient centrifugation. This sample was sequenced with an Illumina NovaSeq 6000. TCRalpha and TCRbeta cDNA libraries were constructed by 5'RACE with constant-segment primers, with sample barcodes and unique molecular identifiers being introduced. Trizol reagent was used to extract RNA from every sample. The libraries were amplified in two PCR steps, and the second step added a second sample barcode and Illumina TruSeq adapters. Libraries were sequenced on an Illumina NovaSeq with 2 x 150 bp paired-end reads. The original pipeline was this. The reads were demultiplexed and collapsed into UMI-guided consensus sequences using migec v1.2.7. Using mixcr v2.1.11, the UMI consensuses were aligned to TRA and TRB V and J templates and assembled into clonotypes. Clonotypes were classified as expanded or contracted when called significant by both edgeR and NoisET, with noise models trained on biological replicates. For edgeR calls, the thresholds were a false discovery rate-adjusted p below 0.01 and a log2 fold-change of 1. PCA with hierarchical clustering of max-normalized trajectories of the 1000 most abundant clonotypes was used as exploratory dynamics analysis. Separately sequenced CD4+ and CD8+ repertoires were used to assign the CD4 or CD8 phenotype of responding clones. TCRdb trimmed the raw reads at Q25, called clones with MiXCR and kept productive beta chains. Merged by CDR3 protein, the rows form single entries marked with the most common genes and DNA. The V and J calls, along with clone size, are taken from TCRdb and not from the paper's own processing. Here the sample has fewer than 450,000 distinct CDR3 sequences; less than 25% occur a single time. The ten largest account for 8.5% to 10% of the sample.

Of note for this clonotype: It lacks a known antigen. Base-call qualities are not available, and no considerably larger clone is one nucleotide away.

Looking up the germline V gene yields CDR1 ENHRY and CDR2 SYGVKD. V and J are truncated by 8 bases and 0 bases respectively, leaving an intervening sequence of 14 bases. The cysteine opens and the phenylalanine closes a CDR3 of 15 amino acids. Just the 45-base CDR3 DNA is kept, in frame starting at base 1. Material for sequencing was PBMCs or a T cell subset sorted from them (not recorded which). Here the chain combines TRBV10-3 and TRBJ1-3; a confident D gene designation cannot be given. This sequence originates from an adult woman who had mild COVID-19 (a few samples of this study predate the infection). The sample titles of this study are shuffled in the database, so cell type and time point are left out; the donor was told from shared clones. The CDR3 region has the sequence CAIRSREASGNTIYF. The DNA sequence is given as TGTGCCATCCGGTCCCGCGAGGCCTCTGGAAACACCATATATTTT.